These 10 T cell receptor beta chains were all obtained from the same sample, sequenced in a study of CD8+ T cells in alopecia areata. TCR sequencing used cDNA made by reverse transcription of extracted RNA. Method: immunoSEQ multiplex PCR; TCRdb's copy keeps in-frame clones and lacks some. The data hold 150,000 to 200,000 clones, with roughly 66% observed a single time. Treatment specified: oral pan-JAK inhibitor, 5-10 mg twice daily. The sequenced sample was CD4+ T cells sorted from blood, obtained at week 24, from a patient treated with tofacitinib. These receptor sequences come from a human donor with alopecia areata.

The chain employs TRBV30 and TRBJ1-2; 12 bases agree with TRBD1. The V segment lost 3 bases and the J segment 7 bases; nucleotides outside the gene matches: 3. From germline, CDR1 is GTSNPN and CDR2 SVGIG (reference sequence). The CDR3 sequence is 13 residues long. CDR3 region: CAWRGQGASGYTF. In DNA form, the CDR3 reads TGTGCCTGGAGGGGACAGGGGGCGAGTGGCTACACCTTC.

This clone was observed a single time. The junction shows a germline mismatch at one end, possibly a read error. This sequence joins TRBV5-6 and TRBJ1-1, with 7 bases identical to TRBD1. The CDR3 runs 15 residues. CDR1 is SGHDT, CDR2 YYEEEE, per germline. The CDR3 is CANSFRTGGNTEAFF. CDR3 in DNA: TGTGCCAACAGCTTCCGGACAGGTGGAAACACTGAAGCTTTCTTT.

This clone was seen a single time. The V and J genes are TRBV5-1 and TRBJ1-1; no clear D. V dropped 2 bases and J dropped 3 bases, with 11 bases sitting between them. Germline values: CDR1 SGHRS, CDR2 YFSETQ. The CDR3 consists of 14 residues. The CDR3 sequence is CASSLNAADTEAFF. As DNA, the CDR3 is TGCGCCAGCAGCTTAAACGCCGCTGACACTGAAGCTTTCTTT.

The rearrangement links TRBV5-1 to TRBJ2-1; D unclear. The CDR3 sequence is 13 residues long. Germline loops: CDR1 SGHRS, CDR2 YFSETQ. Trimming stripped 1 base from V and 5 bases from J, with 7 bases between. DNA of the CDR3: TGCGCCAGCAGCTTGCGTCTCAACAATGAGCAGTTCTTC. This gives the protein CASSLRLNNEQFF. Full variable domain (missing parts from reference TRBV5-1 and TRBJ2-1): KAGVTQTPRYLIKTRGQQVTLSCSPISGHRSVSWYQQTPGQGLQFLFEYFSETQRNKGNFPGRFSGRQFSNSRSEMNVSTLELGDSALYLCASSLRLNNEQFFGPGTRLTVL.

CDR3 residues: CSAGLRGASEETQYF. The CDR3 DNA is TGCAGCGCCGGGTTACGGGGGGCGAGTGAAGAGACCCAGTACTTC. The V call is TRBV29-1, the J call TRBJ2-5, with D perhaps matching TRBD2 (7 bases). This CDR3 spans 15 amino acids. With 7 bases removed from V and 3 bases from J, the gap between germline ends came to 21 bases. In germline, CDR1 is SQVTM, CDR2 ANQGSEA.

This sequence joins TRBV7-2 and TRBJ2-5; D gene unclear. The germline V and J ends were trimmed by 2 bases and 4 bases, with 8 bases remaining between them. This CDR3 spans 13 amino acids. CDR1 SGHTA and CDR2 FQGNSA come from the germline V gene. Here the CDR3 reads CASSLTARETQYF. The DNA for the CDR3 is TGTGCCAGCAGCTTAACAGCGCGAGAGACCCAGTACTTC.

The rearrangement uses TRBV4-3 and TRBJ2-5, with D hard to call. The V end lost 6 bases, the J end lost 5 bases, and 16 bases lay between the germline ends. Germline values: CDR1 LGHNA, CDR2 YSLEER. This CDR3 spans 14 amino acids. CDR3 bases: TGCGCCAGCAGTCCGTCGTTGGGCTCGGAGACCCAGTACTTC. It codes for CASSPSLGSETQYF.

V and J are TRBV29-1 and TRBJ1-2; 7 bases line up with TRBD1. This CDR3 comprises 15 residues. From germline, CDR1 is SQVTM and CDR2 ANQGSEA. The V segment lost 5 bases and the J segment 4 bases; nucleotides outside the gene matches: 13. The CDR3 DNA reads TGCAGCGTTCTTCATACCGGGACAGAGATCTATGGCTACACCTTC. Translated, it gives CSVLHTGTEIYGYTF.

This clone occurred a few times. The same CDR3 arises from other DNA sequences in this sample as well. The rearrangement uses TRBV29-1 and TRBJ1-1, with D maybe TRBD1 (6 bases). CDR1 and CDR2 from the germline V gene are SQVTM and ANQGSEA. This CDR3 is built from 12 residues. V shed 6 bases and J shed 4 bases, with 12 bases lying between them. The CDR3 region has the DNA TGCAGCGTCAGGGGAATTGGCACTGAAGCTTTCTTT. Its protein product is CSVRGIGTEAFF.

This sequence joins TRBV7-8 and TRBJ2-7; 7 bases are a match to TRBD1. This CDR3 spans 13 amino acids. The J segment lost 1 base and the V segment lost 6 bases, leaving 3 bases of the junction unmatched. Germline V gene sequence: CDR1 SGHVS, CDR2 FQNEAQ. As DNA, the CDR3 is TGTGCCAGCAGGGGGACAGAATCCTACGAGCAGTACTTC. Its translation is CASRGTESYEQYF.